Following are 13 T cell receptor beta chains from one sample sequenced in a study of post-analysis software for immune sequencing data. Their antigen targets remain unknown. Study conclusions and caveats: Controls showed lower frequencies than patients for several TRBV segments, and TRBV5-6, TRBV5-1 and TRBV20-1 were among these.

Built from TCR beta cDNA, the libraries had unique molecular identifiers in them. From the PCR reads, TCRdb called clonotypes with MiXCR, one entry per CDR3 protein. The sample shows fewer than 700,000 distinct CDR3 sequences, around 47% of them seen only once. Material for sequencing was blood. The origin of the receptors is a girl aged 5-17 years with multiple sclerosis.

Concerning this clonotype itself: One end of the junction varies from germline; a read error may be responsible. The J gene is TRBJ2-3, the V gene TRBV7-7, with 7 bases that match TRBD2. Looked up from germline, CDR1 is SSHAT and CDR2 is FNYEAQ (reference sequence). The CDR3 covers 14 residues. The CDR3 sequence: CASSPAGEVDTQYF. CDR3 bases: TGTGCTAGCAGCCCTGCGGGAGAGGTAGATACGCAGTATTTT.

This CDR3 reads CASSIEAARSYNEQFF. The CDR3 DNA reads TGTGCCAGTAGTATAGAAGCCGCTAGGTCCTACAATGAGCAGTTCTTC. This rearrangement joins TRBV19 to TRBJ2-1, with D hard to call. Germline V CDR1 and CDR2: LNHDA, SQIVND (reference sequence). V lost 0 bases and J 1 base, leaving 10 bases between the germline ends. The CDR3 has 16 residues.

The chain is built from TRBV6-6 and TRBJ2-6; a possible D gene is TRBD2 (6 bases). The CDR3 length is 15 residues. Looked up from germline, CDR1 is MNHNY and CDR2 is SVGAGI (reference sequence). The V gene lost 7 bases and the J gene lost 0 bases, with 10 bases spanning the gap. The CDR3 nucleotides read TGTGCCAGCACCCGGAGGGACTCTGGGGCCAACGTCCTGACTTTC. Protein: CASTRRDSGANVLTF.

The rearrangement links TRBV7-3 to TRBJ2-1, with D tentatively TRBD1 (5 bases). Per the germline V gene, CDR1 is SGHTA and CDR2 is FQGTGA. With 1 base removed from V and 5 bases from J, the gap between germline ends came to 18 bases. The CDR3 totals 17 residues. This chain's CDR3 is CASSLKGLNSRHNEQFF. CDR3 coding DNA: TGTGCCAGCAGCTTAAAGGGGTTGAACTCGCGGCACAATGAGCAGTTCTTC.

This clonotype was counted only a few times. The chain links TRBV12-3 or TRBV12-4 to TRBJ1-2; maybe TRBD1 (6 bases). V lost 7 bases and J lost 3, with 15 bases in between. This CDR3 is built from 14 residues. CDR3 sequence: CASITWGQDYGYTF. The CDR3 DNA reads as TGTGCCAGCATTACTTGGGGGCAGGACTATGGCTACACCTTC.

V gene TRBV27 combines with J gene TRBJ2-7; D is uncertain. The germline V gene encodes CDR1 MNHEY and CDR2 SMNVEV (reference sequence). The CDR3 covers 13 residues. With 5 bases removed from V and 3 bases from J, the gap between germline ends came to 11 bases. The CDR3 nucleotides are TGTGCCAGCAGTCCCCGACAATTCTACGAGCAGTACTTC. Translated: CASSPRQFYEQYF.

In this sample, this clonotype turned up a few times. V is TRBV4-1 and J is TRBJ2-3; D not resolved. CDR1 is MGHRA, CDR2 YSYEKL, per germline. V was trimmed by 0 bases and J by 6 bases, leaving 7 bases between them. There are 13 residues in the CDR3. Written as DNA, the CDR3 is TGCGCCAGCAGCCAAGATTACGGGGATACGCAGTATTTT. Amino acid sequence: CASSQDYGDTQYF.

The rearrangement uses TRBV10-3 and TRBJ1-4; unclear D gene. The CDR3 covers 13 residues. V was clipped by 4 bases and J by 1 base, with 4 bases between them. CDR1 ENHRY and CDR2 SYGVKD come from the germline V gene. CDR3 amino acids: CAISGGTNEKLFF. The CDR3 region has the DNA TGTGCCATCAGTGGGGGAACTAATGAAAAACTGTTTTTT.

This chain links TRBV3-1 with TRBJ1-1; D call uncertain. This CDR3 is 14 amino acids long. Germline V gives CDR1 LGHDT, CDR2 YNNKEL (reference sequence). V gave up 4 bases and J gave up 1 base, with 10 bases separating them. The CDR3: CASSLSDKNTEAFF. CDR3 nucleotides: TGTGCCAGCAGCCTTTCCGATAAGAACACTGAAGCTTTCTTT. The full variable domain, in which reference TRBV3-1 and TRBJ1-1 provide the parts outside the CDR3, is DTAVSQTPKYLVTQMGNDKSIKCEQNLGHDTMYWYKQDSKKFLKIMFSYNNKELIINETVPNRFSPKSPDKAHLNLHINSLELGDSAVYFCASSLSDKNTEAFFGQGTRLTVV.

This clonotype has just a few counts. This chain joins TRBV6-5 and TRBJ2-1; the match to TRBD2 covers 10 bases. The CDR3 length is 16 residues. Germline V gene sequence: CDR1 MNHEY, CDR2 SVGAGI. With V trimmed by 4 bases and J by 7 bases, 10 bases remained unmatched. For the CDR3, the DNA is TGTGCCAGCAGTTGGAGCGGGAGGGCCGTGATTAATGAGCAGTTCTTC. Amino acid sequence: CASSWSGRAVINEQFF.

This clonotype has more than one count but fewer than ten. At one end the junction does not follow the germline gene, possibly because of a read error. The chain employs TRBV5-1 and TRBJ1-2; 9 bases align to TRBD1. The CDR3 covers 13 residues. Germline lookup yields CDR1 SGHRS and CDR2 YFSETQ. This CDR3 is CASSLRDRDGYTF. The DNA of the CDR3 is TGTGCCAGCAGCCTCCGGGACAGGGATGGCTACACCTTC. Full variable domain (missing parts from reference TRBV5-1 and TRBJ1-2): KAGVTQTPRYLIKTRGQQVTLSCSPISGHRSVSWYQQTPGQGLQFLFEYFSETQRNKGNFPGRFSGRQFSNSRSEMNVSTLELGDSALYLCASSLRDRDGYTFGSGTRLTVV.

This clonotype came up a few times. The rearrangement joins TRBV15 to TRBJ1-6; the match to TRBD1 covers 9 bases. Unmatched junction bases numbered 9, after V lost 7 bases and J lost 8 bases. The CDR3 has 15 amino acids. Germline assignment: CDR1 LNHNV and CDR2 YYDKDF (reference sequence). CDR3 bases: TGTGCCACCACCCAAGGGGGACAGGGCGATTCACCCCTCCACTTT. Its translation: CATTQGGQGDSPLHF.

V usage is TRBV12-3 or TRBV12-4 and J usage is TRBJ1-4; 7 bases fit TRBD1. Germline trimming cut 5 bases from V and 11 bases from J; bases unmatched to any gene: 8. The CDR3 totals 13 residues. This chain's CDR3 is CASSTQAGGKLFF. CDR3 in DNA: TGTGCCAGCAGTACCCAAGCAGGGGGGAAACTGTTTTTT.